This T cell receptor (beta chain) was obtained from a study of T cell clones after liver transplantation. About the research overall: Tolerance: complete withdrawal held at least one year, liver enzymes staying within twice normal. Study-wide results and limits: In 5 of 8 subjects, circulating graft-donor-reactive CD4 TCRbeta sequences fell significantly after transplant.

Some clones are missing from TCRdb's copy, which holds only in-frame ones; the method was immunoSEQ multiplex PCR. Of 98,000 or so clones listed, around 83% are singletons. Unstimulated PBMCs were sorted into CD3+CD4+ and CD3+CD8+ populations. On this clone itself: Its matching antigen is unknown.

The CDR3 runs 15 residues. The V gene lost 1 base and the J gene lost 1 base, with 9 bases spanning the gap. The V gene's germline CDR1 is MNHEY and CDR2 SMNVEV (reference sequence). The V and J genes are TRBV27 and TRBJ2-3, with a tentative D call TRBD1 (5 bases). This TCR derives from a human donor who received a liver transplant. Sequenced material: CD4+ T cells from blood, taken before liver transplant. CDR3 nucleotides: TGTGCCAGCAGTTTATGGGTAGGGGGCACAGATACGCAGTATTTT. Its translation is CASSLWVGGTDTQYF.